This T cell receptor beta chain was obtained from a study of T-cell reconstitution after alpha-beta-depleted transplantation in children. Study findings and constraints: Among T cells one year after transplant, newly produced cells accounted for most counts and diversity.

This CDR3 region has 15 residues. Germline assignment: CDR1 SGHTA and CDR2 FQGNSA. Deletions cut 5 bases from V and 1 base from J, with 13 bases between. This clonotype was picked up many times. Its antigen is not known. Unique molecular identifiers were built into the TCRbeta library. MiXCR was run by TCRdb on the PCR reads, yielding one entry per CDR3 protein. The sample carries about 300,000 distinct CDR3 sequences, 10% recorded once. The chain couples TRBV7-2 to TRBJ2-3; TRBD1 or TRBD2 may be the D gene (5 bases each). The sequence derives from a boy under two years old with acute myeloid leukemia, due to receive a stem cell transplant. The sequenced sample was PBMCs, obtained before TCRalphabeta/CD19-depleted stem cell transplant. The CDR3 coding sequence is TGTGCCAGCAGCCCGCAACTAGGGGGCACAGATACGCAGTATTTT. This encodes CASSPQLGGTDTQYF.